The clone carrying this TCR beta chain appeared a few times. Its antigen is unknown. The data were taken from a study of post-analysis software for immune sequencing data. Study outcomes and limitations: Significantly lower normalized Chao1 diversity was found in patients with multiple sclerosis relative to controls. Patients used several TRBV segments, including TRBV5-6, TRBV5-1 and TRBV20-1, more often than controls.

The CDR3 extends over 14 amino acids. V trimming: 6 bases; J trimming: 4 bases; junction bases outside the gene matches: 2. Germline loops: CDR1 DFQATT, CDR2 SNEGSKA (reference sequence). Tagging with unique molecular identifiers was a feature of the TCR beta cDNA libraries. TCRdb called the PCR reads again in MiXCR, with one record for every CDR3 protein. The sample contains hundreds of thousands of distinct CDR3 sequences, roughly 30% of which appear only once. The source of this sequence is a girl under 18 with multiple sclerosis. Sequencing was carried out using blood. The chain has TRBV20-1 and TRBJ2-1; 14 bases map to TRBD2. CDR3 sequence: CSAGLAGGYNEQFF. The CDR3 bases are TGCAGTGCAGGACTAGCGGGAGGATACAATGAGCAGTTCTTC.